This TCR beta chain was sequenced for a study of blood T cell repertoires in COVID-19. Sequencing used immunoSEQ multiplex PCR; TCRdb keeps in-frame clones, though not all of them. Of some 200,000 clones in the sample, approximately 84% are singletons; the top ten hold less than 2.5%. V was cut by 0 bases and J by 8 bases, with 13 bases left in between. The CDR3 runs 14 residues. CDR1 MNHEY and CDR2 SVGAGI come from the germline V gene. The genes are TRBV6-5 and TRBJ1-2, with D perhaps matching TRBD1 (6 bases). This sequence was found in an older woman with acute or convalescent COVID-19. Specimen: peripheral blood. The CDR3 is CASSYSPRGDGYTF. CDR3 in DNA: TGTGCCAGCAGTTACTCCCCCAGGGGTGACGGCTACACCTTC.